This entry features one T cell receptor beta chain sequence. What it recognizes is unknown. The data are from a study of persistence of HIV-infected CD4 T cells. Trimming at V came to 6 bases and at J to 7 bases, leaving 8 bases not matched to a gene. Germline CDR1 MNHEY, CDR2 SVGAGI. This CDR3 contains 13 residues. Stimulation used approximately 9.1 ug/mL lysate from CMV-infected fibroblasts. Sorted nonresponding memory CD4+ T cells were CD40L-negative, CD69-negative, CD45RO-high. Suppressive ART was started during chronic HIV-1 infection in these adults. This was the immunoSEQ version 4 assay in survey mode. Using immunoSEQ multiplex PCR, the repertoire was profiled, and TCRdb retains in-frame clones only, with some absent. The sample carries 37,000 or so clones, approximately 84% recorded once.

The V gene is TRBV6-5, the J gene TRBJ1-2, with 7 bases matching TRBD1. The sequences come from CD4+ T cells sorted from PBMCs after approximately 19-hour stimulation, collected from a patient who received antiretroviral therapy. This clonotype originated in an adult man with HIV who was CMV-seropositive. The CDR3 nucleotides read TGTGCCAGCAGGTTACAGGGGCCCAGTGGCTACACCTTC. Translated: CASRLQGPSGYTF.